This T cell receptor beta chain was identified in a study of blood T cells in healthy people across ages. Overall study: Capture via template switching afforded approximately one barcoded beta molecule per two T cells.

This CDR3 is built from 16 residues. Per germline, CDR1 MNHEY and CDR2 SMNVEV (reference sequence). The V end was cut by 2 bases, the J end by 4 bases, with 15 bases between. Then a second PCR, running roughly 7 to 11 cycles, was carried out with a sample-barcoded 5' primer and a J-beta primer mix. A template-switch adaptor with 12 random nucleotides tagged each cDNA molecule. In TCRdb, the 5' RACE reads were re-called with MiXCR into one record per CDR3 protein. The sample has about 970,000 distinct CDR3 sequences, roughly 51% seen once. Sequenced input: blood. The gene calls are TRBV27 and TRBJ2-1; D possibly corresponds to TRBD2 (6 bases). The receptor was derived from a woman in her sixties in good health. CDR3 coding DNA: TGTGCCAGCAGTTTAATTTGGGCTAGCGTTTACAATGAGCAGTTCTTC. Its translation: CASSLIWASVYNEQFF.